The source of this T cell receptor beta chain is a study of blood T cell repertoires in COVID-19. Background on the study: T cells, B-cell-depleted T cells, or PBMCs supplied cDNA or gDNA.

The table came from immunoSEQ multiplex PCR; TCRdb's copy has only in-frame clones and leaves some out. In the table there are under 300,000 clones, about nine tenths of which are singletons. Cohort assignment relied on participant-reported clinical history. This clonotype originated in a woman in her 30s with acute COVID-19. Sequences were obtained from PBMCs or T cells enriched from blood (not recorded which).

The CDR3 loop reads CASSPTSTNEKLFF. CDR3 in DNA: TGTGCCAGTAGTCCGACATCAACTAATGAAAAACTGTTTTTT. The J gene is TRBJ1-4, the V gene TRBV19, with D uncertain. With 5 bases removed from V and 0 bases from J, the gap between germline ends came to 7 bases. Germline values: CDR1 LNHDA, CDR2 SQIVND (reference sequence). The CDR3 length is 14 residues.